The rows below give T cell receptor beta chains drawn from one sample of a study of blood T cell repertoires in COVID-19. The protocol was immunoSEQ multiplex PCR, while the TCRdb copy is restricted to in-frame clones and leaves out a portion. The sample carries about 150,000 clones, roughly four fifths recorded once. Sequences were obtained from PBMCs or T cells enriched from blood (not recorded which). These receptors were obtained from a middle-aged man who had recovered from COVID-19. The CDR3 runs from the conserved cysteine through the conserved F or W. D genes are given only for firm matches. A clone size is listed for some rows: how often the clone was seen (once, few, many), or a class if it is expanded.

v_gene	d_gene	j_gene	abundance	CDR3nt	CDR3aa
TRBV7-3	TRBD1	TRBJ1-2	.	TGTGCCAGCTCACGGGACAGGAACTATGGCTACACCTTC	CASSRDRNYGYTF
TRBV11-2	TRBD1	TRBJ2-7	.	TGTGCCAGCAGCTTAATGGGACAGGGGGTGGGGCAGCAGTACTTC	CASSLMGQGVGQQYF
TRBV6-1	TRBD1	TRBJ2-7	few	TGTGCCAGCAGCGGGGACAGATACGAGCAGTACTTC	CASSGDRYEQYF
TRBV18	TRBD1	TRBJ2-5	.	TGTGCCAGCTCACCATCGACAGGGGGACGTTTGGGAGAGACCCAGTACTTC	CASSPSTGGRLGETQYF
TRBV27	TRBD2	TRBJ2-1	.	TGTGCCAGCAGTCCACCCGATCTAGCGGGGGGTTACAATGAGCAGTTCTTC	CASSPPDLAGGYNEQFF
TRBV14	TRBD2	TRBJ2-3	.	TGTGCCAGCAGCCAAAGGACTAGCATGAGAGATACGCAGTATTTT	CASSQRTSMRDTQYF
TRBV7-8	.	TRBJ1-4	.	TGTGCCAGCAGCTTAGTATCGGGGAGGGGAGGGGTTGAAAAACTGTTTTTT	CASSLVSGRGGVEKLFF
TRBV5-4	.	TRBJ1-2	.	TGTGCCAGCAGCTCCACAGGGACCTATGGCTACACCTTC	CASSSTGTYGYTF
TRBV4-3	.	TRBJ2-7	.	TGCGCCAGCAGCCCATACCGGGACACGAGCTACGAGCAGTACTTC	CASSPYRDTSYEQYF
TRBV7-2	TRBD2	TRBJ2-2	.	TGTGCCAGCAGCTCGGGGGGACTAGCGGGGGTCACCGGGGAGCTGTTTTTT	CASSSGGLAGVTGELFF
TRBV6-2/TRBV6-3	TRBD1	TRBJ2-2	few	TGTGCCAGCAGTCGGGACAGGGAGACCGGGGAGCTGTTTTTT	CASSRDRETGELFF
TRBV5-1	TRBD1	TRBJ1-1	.	TGCGCCAGCAGCTTGGAGGCTTGGGACAGGGGGCCGCGGACTGAAGCTTTCTTT	CASSLEAWDRGPRTEAFF
TRBV7-2	.	TRBJ1-5	.	TGTGCCAGCAGCTTAGGCAGGGCCGGCGATCAGCCCCAGCATTTT	CASSLGRAGDQPQHF
TRBV6-5	.	TRBJ1-1	.	TGTGCCAGCATCACAGGGAGGGGGTCTAAAGCTTTCTTT	CASITGRGSKAFF
TRBV28	.	TRBJ1-1	.	TGTGCCAGCAGTACGACTAGAGCTTTCTTT	CASSTTRAFF
TRBV5-8	TRBD1	TRBJ1-1	.	TGTGCCAGCAGCTTGTCACCCGGGACAGCGGGTACGAACACTGAAGCTTTCTTT	CASSLSPGTAGTNTEAFF
TRBV4-3	TRBD1	TRBJ2-7	.	TGCGCCAGCAGCCAAGGCCCGGGACAGGGCACCTACGAGCAGTACTTC	CASSQGPGQGTYEQYF
TRBV7-9	TRBD1	TRBJ2-7	.	TGTGCCAGCAGCCCCCCAGGACAGGGATTGTCCTACGAGCAGTACTTC	CASSPPGQGLSYEQYF
TRBV28	.	TRBJ1-2	.	TGTGCCAGCAGTGCGGAATATGGCTACACCTTC	CASSAEYGYTF
TRBV18	TRBD1	TRBJ1-1	once	TGTGCCAGCTCTCCGGACAGGGTGCACACTGAAGCTTTCTTT	CASSPDRVHTEAFF
TRBV7-3	TRBD2	TRBJ2-2	.	TGTGCCAGCACCGTCGGCGGGGGGCTCTACACCGGGGAGCTGTTTTTT	CASTVGGGLYTGELFF
TRBV6-1	.	TRBJ2-5	few	TGTGCCAGCAGTGAAAGGGTGGCAGGGTGGGGGACCCAGTACTTC	CASSERVAGWGTQYF
TRBV25-1	TRBD1	TRBJ1-2	.	TGTGCCAGCAGTGGCCCGGGACAGGGGGTAAGGAATGGCTACACCTTC	CASSGPGQGVRNGYTF
TRBV9	.	TRBJ1-2	.	TGTGCCAGCAGCCAGAAACAGGGAAACTATGGCTACACCTTC	CASSQKQGNYGYTF
TRBV19	.	TRBJ1-2	.	TGTGCCAGTAGTACCCGGACAGCCCACTATGGCTACACCTTC	CASSTRTAHYGYTF
TRBV2	.	TRBJ1-5	.	TGTGCCAGCAGGGGAGAAGGGAGCAATCAGCCCCAGCATTTT	CASRGEGSNQPQHF
TRBV6-5	.	TRBJ2-7	.	TGTGCCAGCAGTTACTCGAGGGCAGACCTCTACGAGCAGTACTTC	CASSYSRADLYEQYF
TRBV5-6	TRBD2	TRBJ2-3	.	TGTGCCAGCAGCCCACTCATGCGGGAGACGAGCACAGATACGCAGTATTTT	CASSPLMRETSTDTQYF
TRBV7-3	TRBD2	TRBJ2-3	.	TGTGCCAGCAGCTTAAGGGGCGCGGGGGGGCGTGCAGATACGCAGTATTTT	CASSLRGAGGRADTQYF
TRBV18	.	TRBJ1-1	few	TGTGCCAGCTCACCGCTCGTTGCGAGCACTGAAGCTTTCTTT	CASSPLVASTEAFF
TRBV28	TRBD1	TRBJ1-3	.	TGTGCCAGCAGTTTATTTTCGACAGGGGGAAACACCATATATTTT	CASSLFSTGGNTIYF
TRBV2	TRBD1	TRBJ1-6	.	TGTGCCAGCAGTGACGTTGGGGGACAGAATTCACCCCTCCACTTT	CASSDVGGQNSPLHF
TRBV7-8	.	TRBJ1-1	.	TGTGCCAGCAGCTCCAGGGAGAACACTGAAGCTTTCTTT	CASSSRENTEAFF
TRBV19	.	TRBJ2-1	.	TGTGCCAGTAGCCATCAACCCGTTACCGGGACACTAGACAATGAGCAGTTCTTC	CASSHQPVTGTLDNEQFF
TRBV28	.	TRBJ2-7	.	TGTGCCACTTCGAGCGCCGGGACACGGACCTACGAGCAGTACTTC	CATSSAGTRTYEQYF
TRBV19	.	TRBJ1-2	.	TGTGCCAGTAGTGCGTTAGGAACCAGGGGCGCCGGCTATGGCTACACCTTC	CASSALGTRGAGYGYTF
TRBV29-1	TRBD1	TRBJ1-4	.	TGCAGCGGGGGACAGGTCGGCGAAAAACTGTTTTTT	CSGGQVGEKLFF
TRBV5-1	TRBD2	TRBJ2-2	.	TGCGCCAGCAGCCTTCTAGCGGGGGGGCAGACCGGGGAGCTGTTTTTT	CASSLLAGGQTGELFF
TRBV5-4	.	TRBJ1-2	.	TGTGCCAGCAGCTTGGACGAGGGCCGTGGTGGCTACACCTTC	CASSLDEGRGGYTF
TRBV10-1	TRBD1	TRBJ2-7	.	TGCGCCAGCAGTAAGACAGGGTTCTACGAGCAGTACTTC	CASSKTGFYEQYF
TRBV10-3	.	TRBJ2-3	once	TGTGCCATCTCCGCAGGGACAGATACGCAGTATTTT	CAISAGTDTQYF
TRBV5-1	.	TRBJ2-1	.	TGCGCCAGCAGCTGGGGGACAAGGTCTAATGAGCAGTTCTTC	CASSWGTRSNEQFF
TRBV7-2	TRBD1	TRBJ2-1	few	TGTGCCAGCAGCTCGATCGGACAGGGTCCCTACAATGAGCAGTTCTTC	CASSSIGQGPYNEQFF
TRBV28	TRBD1	TRBJ1-6	.	TGTGCCAGCAGAGGACAGGGAAATTCACCCCTCCACTTT	CASRGQGNSPLHF
TRBV20-1	.	TRBJ2-3	.	TGCAGTGCTAGTTCTGGGGGCGCAGATACGCAGTATTTT	CSASSGGADTQYF
TRBV14	.	TRBJ2-6	.	TGTGCCAGCAGCAGTATGGAGGGGCATTCTGGGGCCAACGTCCTGACTTTC	CASSSMEGHSGANVLTF
TRBV27	.	TRBJ2-5	.	TGTGCCAGCACCCCTCGTGGCACAGGGAGAGAGACCCAGTACTTC	CASTPRGTGRETQYF
TRBV7-2	TRBD1	TRBJ2-5	.	TGTGCCAGCAGCTTAGCGCAGGGACAGGGAAAAGAGACCCAGTACTTC	CASSLAQGQGKETQYF
TRBV30	.	TRBJ1-3	.	TGTGCCTGGAGCCCAAACCCAACAGGGTCTGGAAACACCATATATTTT	CAWSPNPTGSGNTIYF
TRBV15	TRBD1	TRBJ1-5	.	TGTGCCACCAGCTTGGGACAGGGAAGCAATCAGCCCCAGCATTTT	CATSLGQGSNQPQHF
TRBV7-7	TRBD1	TRBJ1-5	.	TGTGCTACCGGACGTCTGGGCAGGGGGCGCAGGAGCAATCAGCCCCAGCATTTT	CATGRLGRGRRSNQPQHF
TRBV15	TRBD1	TRBJ1-6	.	TGTGCCACCAGCAGAGCGGGACAGGGGGCCATAAATTCACCCCTCCACTTT	CATSRAGQGAINSPLHF
TRBV25-1	.	TRBJ1-2	.	TGTGCCAGCAGTGATAACTCCTTTGGCTACACCTTC	CASSDNSFGYTF
TRBV6-5	TRBD1	TRBJ2-5	.	TGTGCCAGTAGTCACGGGACAGGGATGGGAGAGACCCAGTACTTC	CASSHGTGMGETQYF
TRBV3-1/TRBV3-2	TRBD1	TRBJ1-1	.	TGTGCCAGCAGCCCAGGGGGCGCCGGGAACACTGAAGCTTTCTTT	CASSPGGAGNTEAFF
TRBV9	TRBD1	TRBJ1-6	.	TGTGCCAGCAGCGCGACAGGGGTTGGCAATTCACCCCTCCACTTT	CASSATGVGNSPLHF
TRBV7-2	TRBD2	TRBJ2-3	.	TGTGCCAGCAGCCCGGGACTAGCGGGGGGGCCTGCAGATACGCAGTATTTT	CASSPGLAGGPADTQYF
TRBV6-5	TRBD1	TRBJ2-3	.	TGTGCCAGCAGTTACTCGGGGACAGGCCCAGATACGCAGTATTTT	CASSYSGTGPDTQYF
TRBV28	TRBD1	TRBJ1-5	.	TGTGCCAGCAGTTTCAGGACAGGGGAGAATCAGCCCCAGCATTTT	CASSFRTGENQPQHF